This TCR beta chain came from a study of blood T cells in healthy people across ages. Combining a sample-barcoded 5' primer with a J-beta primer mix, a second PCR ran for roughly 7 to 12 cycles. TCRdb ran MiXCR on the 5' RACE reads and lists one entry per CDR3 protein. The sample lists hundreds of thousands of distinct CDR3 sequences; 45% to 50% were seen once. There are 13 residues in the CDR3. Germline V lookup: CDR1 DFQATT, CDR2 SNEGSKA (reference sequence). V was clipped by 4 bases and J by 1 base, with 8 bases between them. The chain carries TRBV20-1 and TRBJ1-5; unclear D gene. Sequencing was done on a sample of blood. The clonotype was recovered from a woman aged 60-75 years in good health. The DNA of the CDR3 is TGCAGTGCTAACCCGCAGAGCAATCAGCCCCAGCATTTT. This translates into CSANPQSNQPQHF.